The T cell receptor (beta chain) under discussion was sequenced for a study of blood T cell repertoires in COVID-19. Study as a whole: Both acute and convalescent COVID-19 samples were obtained from the United States, Italy and Spain.

Study processing details: Nucleated cell number was recorded as an estimate derived from reference gene primer amplification. Using immunoSEQ multiplex PCR, the repertoire was profiled, and TCRdb retains in-frame clones only, with some absent. D and trimming were read from the DNA, whereas the V and J calls and clone size are those reported in that table. This sample has tens of thousands of clones, with about 86% found just once. V was trimmed by 3 bases and J by 4 bases, leaving 6 bases between them. This CDR3 is 13 amino acids long. From germline, CDR1 is SGHNT and CDR2 YENEEA. Sample: peripheral blood. The TCR sequence derives from a human donor in a cohort sampled during active COVID-19. The chain carries TRBV11-3 and TRBJ2-2; maybe TRBD2 (6 bases). CDR3: CASSFGGTGELFF. CDR3 in DNA: TGTGCCAGCAGCTTCGGGGGCACCGGGGAGCTGTTTTTT. The full variable domain, completed using reference TRBV11-3 and TRBJ2-2, is EAGVVQSPRYKIIEKKQPVAFWCNPISGHNTLYWYLQNLGQGPELLIRYENEEAVDDSQLPKDRFSAERLKGVDSTLKIQPAELGDSAVYLCASSFGGTGELFFGEGSRLTVL.